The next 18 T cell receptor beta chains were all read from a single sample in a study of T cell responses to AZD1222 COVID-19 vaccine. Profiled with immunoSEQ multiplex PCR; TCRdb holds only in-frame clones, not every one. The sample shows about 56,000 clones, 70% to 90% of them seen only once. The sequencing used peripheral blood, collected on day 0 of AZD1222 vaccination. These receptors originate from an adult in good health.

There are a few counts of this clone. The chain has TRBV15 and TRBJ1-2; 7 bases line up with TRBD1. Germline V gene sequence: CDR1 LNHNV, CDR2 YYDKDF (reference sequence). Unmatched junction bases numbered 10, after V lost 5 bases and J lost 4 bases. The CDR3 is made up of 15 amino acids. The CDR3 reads CATSPRQGHAYGYTF. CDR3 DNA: TGTGCCACCAGCCCGCGACAGGGTCATGCCTATGGCTACACCTTC.

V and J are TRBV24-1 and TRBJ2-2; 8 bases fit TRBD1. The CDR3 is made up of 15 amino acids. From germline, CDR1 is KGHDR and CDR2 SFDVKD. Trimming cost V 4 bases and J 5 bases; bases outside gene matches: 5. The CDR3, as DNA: TGTGCCACCAGTGACATACAGGGGGGAACCGGGGAGCTGTTTTTT. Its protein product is CATSDIQGGTGELFF.

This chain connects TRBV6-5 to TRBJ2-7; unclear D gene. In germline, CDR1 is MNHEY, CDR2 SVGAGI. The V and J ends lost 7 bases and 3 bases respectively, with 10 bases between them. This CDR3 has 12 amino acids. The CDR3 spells CASTNSDYEQYF. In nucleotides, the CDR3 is TGTGCCAGCACGAACTCTGACTACGAGCAGTACTTC.

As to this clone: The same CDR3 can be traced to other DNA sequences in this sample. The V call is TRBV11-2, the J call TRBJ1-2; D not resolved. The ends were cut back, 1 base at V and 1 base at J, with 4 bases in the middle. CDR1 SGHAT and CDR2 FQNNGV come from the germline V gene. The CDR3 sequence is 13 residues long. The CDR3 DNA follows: TGTGCCAGCAGCTTAGGCGATAACTATGGCTACACCTTC. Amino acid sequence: CASSLGDNYGYTF.

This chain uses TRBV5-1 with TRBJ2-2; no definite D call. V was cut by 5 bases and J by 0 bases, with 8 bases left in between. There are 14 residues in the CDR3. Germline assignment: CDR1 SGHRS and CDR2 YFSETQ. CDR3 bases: TGCGCCAGCAGTCAACAGACGAACACCGGGGAGCTGTTTTTT. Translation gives CASSQQTNTGELFF.

The CDR3 region is CASSLVASGVRAVEQFF. The CDR3 DNA reads TGCGCCAGCAGCTTGGTTGCTAGCGGGGTGAGGGCCGTTGAGCAGTTCTTC. J is TRBJ2-1 and V is TRBV5-1, with 9 nucleotides matching TRBD2. Germline V gene data show CDR1 as SGHRS and CDR2 as YFSETQ. J lost 9 bases, V lost 0 bases, and 13 bases had no gene match. The CDR3 sequence is 17 residues long.

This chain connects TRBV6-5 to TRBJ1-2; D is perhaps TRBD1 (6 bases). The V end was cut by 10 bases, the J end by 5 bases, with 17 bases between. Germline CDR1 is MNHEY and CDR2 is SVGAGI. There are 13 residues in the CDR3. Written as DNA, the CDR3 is TGTGCCATCCTAAGGGGGGGTTGGTATGGCTACACCTTC. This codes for CAILRGGWYGYTF.

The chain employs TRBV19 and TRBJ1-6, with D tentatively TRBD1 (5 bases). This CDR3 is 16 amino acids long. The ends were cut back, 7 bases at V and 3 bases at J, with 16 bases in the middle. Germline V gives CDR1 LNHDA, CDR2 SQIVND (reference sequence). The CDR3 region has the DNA TGTGCCAGTAAAGGAGGGGAATCCTACTATAATTCACCCCTCCACTTT. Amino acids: CASKGGESYYNSPLHF.

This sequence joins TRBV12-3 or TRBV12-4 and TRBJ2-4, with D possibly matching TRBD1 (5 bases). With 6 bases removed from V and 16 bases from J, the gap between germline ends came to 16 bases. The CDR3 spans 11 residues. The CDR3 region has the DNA TGTGCCAGCAGCTTGGGTAGGGGTCACTACTTC. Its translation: CASSLGRGHYF.

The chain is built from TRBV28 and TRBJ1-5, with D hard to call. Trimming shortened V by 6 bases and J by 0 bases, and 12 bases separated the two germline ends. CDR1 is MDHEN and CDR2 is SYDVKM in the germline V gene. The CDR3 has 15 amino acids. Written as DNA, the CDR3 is TGTGCCAGCAGCAGTCCGGAGGGTAGCAATCAGCCCCAGCATTTT. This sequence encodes CASSSPEGSNQPQHF.

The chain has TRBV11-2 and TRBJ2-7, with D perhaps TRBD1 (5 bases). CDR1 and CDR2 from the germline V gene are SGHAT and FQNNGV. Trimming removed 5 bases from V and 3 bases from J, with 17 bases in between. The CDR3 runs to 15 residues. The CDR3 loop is CASSRLRARGYEQYF. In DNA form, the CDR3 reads TGTGCCAGCAGCCGTCTCCGGGCAAGGGGCTACGAGCAGTACTTC.

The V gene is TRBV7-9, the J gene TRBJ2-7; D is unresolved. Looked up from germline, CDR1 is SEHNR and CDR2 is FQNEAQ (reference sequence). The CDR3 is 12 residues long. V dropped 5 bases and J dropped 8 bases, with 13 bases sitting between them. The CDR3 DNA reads TGTGCCAGCAGCCCCTACTCCAGACAGCAGTACTTC. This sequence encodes CASSPYSRQQYF.

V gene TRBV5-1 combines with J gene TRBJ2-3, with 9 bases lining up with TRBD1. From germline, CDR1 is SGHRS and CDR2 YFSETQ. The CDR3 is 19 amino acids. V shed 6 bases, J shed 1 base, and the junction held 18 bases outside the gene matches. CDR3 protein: CASTLYLGTGSLGTDTQYF. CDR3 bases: TGCGCCAGCACTTTGTACCTAGGGACAGGGTCTCTGGGCACAGATACGCAGTATTTT.

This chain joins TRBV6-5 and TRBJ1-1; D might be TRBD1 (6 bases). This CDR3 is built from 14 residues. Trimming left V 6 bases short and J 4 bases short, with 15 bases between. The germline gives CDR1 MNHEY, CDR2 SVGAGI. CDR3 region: CASRNRESGTEAFF. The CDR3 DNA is TGTGCCAGCAGAAACAGGGAAAGCGGCACTGAAGCTTTCTTT.

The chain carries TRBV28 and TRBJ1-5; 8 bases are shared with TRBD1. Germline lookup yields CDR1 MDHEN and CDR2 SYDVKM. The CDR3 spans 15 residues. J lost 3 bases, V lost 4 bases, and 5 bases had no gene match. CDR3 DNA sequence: TGTGCCAGCAGTTCTCGACAGGGGTTCAATCAGCCCCAGCATTTT. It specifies CASSSRQGFNQPQHF.

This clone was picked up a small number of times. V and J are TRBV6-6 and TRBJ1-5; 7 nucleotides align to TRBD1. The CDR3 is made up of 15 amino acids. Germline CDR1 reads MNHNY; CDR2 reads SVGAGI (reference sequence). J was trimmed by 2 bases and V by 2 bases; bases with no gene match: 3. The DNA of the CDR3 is TGTGCCAGCAGTTACGACAGGGACGGCAATCAGCCCCAGCATTTT. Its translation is CASSYDRDGNQPQHF.

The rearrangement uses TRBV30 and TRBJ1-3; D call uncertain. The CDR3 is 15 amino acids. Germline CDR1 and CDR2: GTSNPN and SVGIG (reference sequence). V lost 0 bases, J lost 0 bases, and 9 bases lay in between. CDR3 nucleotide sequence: TGTGCCTGGAGTGTCGGGCAGATCTCTGGAAACACCATATATTTT. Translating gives CAWSVGQISGNTIYF.

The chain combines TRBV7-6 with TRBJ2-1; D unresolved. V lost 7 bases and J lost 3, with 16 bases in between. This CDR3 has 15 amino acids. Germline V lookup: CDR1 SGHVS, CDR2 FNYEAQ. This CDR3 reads CASTKSPGFYNEQFF. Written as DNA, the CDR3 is TGTGCCAGCACCAAAAGCCCGGGCTTCTACAATGAGCAGTTCTTC.